What follows is one TCR beta chain and its context. This sample is drawn from a study of control samples from healthy donors and cancer patients. The germline CDR1 and CDR2 sequences are SEHNR and FQNEAQ (reference sequence). J gave up 5 bases and V 5 bases, and 11 bases lay outside the gene matches. The CDR3 is 15 residues long. Method: immunoSEQ multiplex PCR; TCRdb's copy keeps in-frame clones and lacks some. The data show 25,000 to 30,000 clones, 85% to 90% seen once. Sequencing was done on a sample of PBMCs. The V and J genes are TRBV7-9 and TRBJ2-5; 7 nucleotides match TRBD1. This TCR came from a woman aged 35 to 49 with lung cancer. This CDR3 is CASSPLTGVGETQYF. CDR3 sequence (DNA): TGTGCCAGCAGCCCTCTCACAGGGGTGGGGGAGACCCAGTACTTC.